Shown below are 14 T cell receptor beta chains from a single sample sequenced in a study of shared clonotypes between healthy human individuals. Only in-frame clones appear in the TCRdb table, and some are missing; sequencing was by immunoSEQ multiplex PCR. The sample includes millions of clones, about 92% of them seen just once. The sequencing input was naive CD4+ T cells sorted from blood. Subset denoted: CD45RA+ positively selected. These receptors were collected from a man in his late teens or twenties in good health.

The chain links TRBV6-5 to TRBJ2-5; 8 positions match TRBD2. J lost 5 bases, V lost 2 bases, and 7 bases had no gene match. CDR1 MNHEY and CDR2 SVGAGI come from the germline V gene. CDR3 length: 15 amino acids. The CDR3 protein is CASSYAAGAGETQYF. The CDR3 bases are TGTGCCAGCAGTTACGCAGCGGGAGCAGGGGAGACCCAGTACTTC.

This clone showed up just once. The J gene is TRBJ2-1, the V gene TRBV12-5; possible D gene TRBD2, 5 bases. The V end lost 0 bases, the J end lost 10 bases, and 31 bases lay between the germline ends. This CDR3 region has 20 residues. CDR1 is LGHNT, CDR2 FRNRAP, per germline. CDR3 amino acids: CASGLVLKAEVLFPGMEQFF. Here the CDR3 DNA reads TGTGCTAGTGGTTTGGTTCTTAAAGCGGAGGTTTTGTTCCCGGGGATGGAGCAGTTCTTC. The full variable domain, completed using reference TRBV12-5 and TRBJ2-1, is DARVTQTPRHKVTEMGQEVTMRCQPILGHNTVFWYRQTMMQGLELLAYFRNRAPLDDSGMPKDRFSAEMPDATLATLKIQPSEPRDSAVYFCASGLVLKAEVLFPGMEQFFGPGTRLTVL.

The chain has TRBV6-5 and TRBJ2-7, with 7 bases that match TRBD2. The J segment lost 7 bases and the V segment lost 7 bases, leaving 10 bases of the junction unmatched. CDR1 and CDR2 from the germline V gene are MNHEY and SVGAGI. The CDR3 consists of 13 residues. This CDR3 is CASTRGTTGEQYF. In DNA form, the CDR3 reads TGTGCCAGCACCCGCGGGACTACGGGAGAGCAGTACTTC.

The CDR3 loop reads CASSIGMERVQPQHF. The CDR3 coding sequence is TGTGCCAGTAGTATAGGTATGGAAAGGGTACAGCCCCAGCATTTT. The rearrangement uses TRBV19 and TRBJ1-5; D gene unclear. Trimming shortened V by 1 base and J by 7 bases, and 14 bases separated the two germline ends. The CDR3 spans 15 residues. CDR1 is LNHDA, CDR2 SQIVND, per germline (reference sequence).

V usage is TRBV19 and J usage is TRBJ1-1, with D unresolved. The length of the CDR3 is 13 residues. Germline CDR1 and CDR2: LNHDA and SQIVND (reference sequence). V was cut by 4 bases and J by 1 base, with 7 bases left in between. In DNA form, the CDR3 reads TGTGCCAGTAGTAGTACAAAGAACACTGAAGCTTTCTTT. Amino acids: CASSSTKNTEAFF. The entire variable domain, with the rest obtained from reference TRBV19 and TRBJ1-1, is as follows: DGGITQSPKYLFRKEGQNVTLSCEQNLNHDAMYWYRQDPGQGLRLIYYSQIVNDFQKGDIAEGYSVSREKKESFPLTVTSAQKNPTAFYLCASSSTKNTEAFFGQGTRLTVV.

The J gene is TRBJ2-5, the V gene TRBV6-1; the D gene is possibly TRBD2 (6 bases). Deletions cut 5 bases from V and 4 bases from J, with 14 bases between. Germline assignment: CDR1 MNHNS and CDR2 SASEGT. CDR3 length: 14 amino acids. CDR3 bases: TGTGCCAGCAGTAAAGGCGGAGGGGCAGAGACCCAGTACTTC. Protein: CASSKGGGAETQYF.

This chain uses TRBV15 with TRBJ2-1; 9 bases fit TRBD1. The CDR3 has 16 residues. V was clipped by 3 bases and J by 8 bases; unmatched bases: 11. Per the germline V gene, CDR1 is LNHNV and CDR2 is YYDKDF (reference sequence). The CDR3: CATSSNTGTGLYEQFF. The DNA for the CDR3 is TGTGCCACCAGCAGCAATACCGGGACAGGGCTGTATGAGCAGTTCTTC.

This clone was picked up a small number of times. V usage is TRBV7-9 and J usage is TRBJ1-1; weak D call: TRBD1 (5 bases). Trimming removed 4 bases at V and 7 bases at J, with 13 bases between. The CDR3 spans 13 residues. CDR1 and CDR2 (germline): SEHNR, FQNEAQ (reference sequence). This CDR3 is CASSSYGASEAFF. The CDR3 nucleotides are TGTGCCAGCAGCTCCTATGGGGCAAGTGAAGCTTTCTTT. The full variable domain, in which reference TRBV7-9 and TRBJ1-1 provide the parts outside the CDR3, is DTGVSQNPRHKITKRGQNVTFRCDPISEHNRLYWYRQTLGQGPEFLTYFQNEAQLEKSRLLSDRFSAERPKGSFSTLEIQRTEQGDSAMYLCASSSYGASEAFFGQGTRLTVV.

Comments on this clone: The same CDR3 arises from other DNA sequences in this sample as well. This chain uses TRBV10-3 with TRBJ2-3; no clear D. CDR1 and CDR2 (germline): ENHRY, SYGVKD. With 3 bases removed from V and 2 bases from J, the gap between germline ends came to 6 bases. This CDR3 comprises 13 residues. CDR3 in amino acids: CAISEGYTDTQYF. CDR3 sequence (DNA): TGTGCCATCAGTGAAGGGTACACAGATACGCAGTATTTT.

The V call is TRBV6-5, the J call TRBJ1-3; D gene unclear. This CDR3 spans 13 amino acids. The V end was cut by 6 bases, the J end by 3 bases, with 9 bases between. Germline CDR1 and CDR2: MNHEY and SVGAGI. As DNA, the CDR3 is TGTGCCAGCAGCTCGATGGGTGGAAACACCATATATTTT. This encodes CASSSMGGNTIYF.

The rearrangement uses TRBV19 and TRBJ2-1; TRBD2 matches at 16 bases. The CDR3 is 18 residues long. After removal of 3 bases from V and 6 bases from J, the junction contained 8 bases not matched to a gene. Germline lookup yields CDR1 LNHDA and CDR2 SQIVND (reference sequence). The CDR3 DNA sequence: TGTGCCAGTAGTATCCGCCCCGGGACTAGCGGGGGGGGCAATGAGCAGTTCTTC. Its protein is CASSIRPGTSGGGNEQFF.

This chain connects TRBV5-8 to TRBJ1-6; no firm D call. The V gene's germline CDR1 is SGHTS and CDR2 YDEGEE. With 2 bases removed from V and 3 bases from J, the gap between germline ends came to 9 bases. The CDR3 runs to 15 residues. The CDR3 DNA follows: TGTGCCAGCAGCTTTGTTCAGAGCTATAATTCACCCCTCCACTTT. It encodes CASSFVQSYNSPLHF.

The chain combines TRBV6-5 with TRBJ1-2, with TRBD1 as a possible D gene (5 bases). With 6 bases removed from V and 4 bases from J, the gap between germline ends came to 18 bases. The germline gives CDR1 MNHEY, CDR2 SVGAGI. This CDR3 has 15 residues. CDR3 sequence (DNA): TGTGCCAGCAGGAAAGGAGGGGCGTCCGGCTATGGCTACACCTTC. It yields the protein CASRKGGASGYGYTF.

The chain has TRBV10-3 and TRBJ1-2; 8 nucleotides match TRBD1. With 6 bases clipped from V and 0 bases from J, the junction kept 3 bases outside the gene matches. Germline-derived CDR1 and CDR2 are ENHRY and SYGVKD. The CDR3 sequence is 14 residues long. The chain's CDR3 is CAIRQGASNYGYTF. The CDR3 DNA sequence: TGTGCCATCAGGCAGGGGGCGTCTAACTATGGCTACACCTTC.